A selection of T cell receptor beta chains follows, all from one sample in a study of breast tumors, draining lymph nodes, adjacent tissues. In TCRdb, the multiplex PCR reads were re-called with MiXCR into one record per CDR3 protein. In the table there are 50,000 to 85,000 distinct CDR3 sequences, roughly 44% of which are singletons. The specimen sequenced was breast tumor tissue. The receptor set was obtained from a female donor with breast cancer. Some clones in this sample may be carry-over from other donors' samples. The CDR3 runs from the conserved cysteine through the conserved F or W. Each record gives: V gene, D gene, clone size, J gene, CDR3 protein, CDR3 DNA. D genes are given only for firm matches. Clone size is not always given. Where it is, it says once, few, many or a class for expanded clones.

TRBV19	-	-	TRBJ2-1	CASSRGATYNEQFF	TGTGCCAGCAGCAGGGGTGCAACCTACAATGAGCAGTTTTTC
TRBV11-2	-	many	TRBJ2-5	CASSSVGLIFQETQYF	TGTGCCAGCAGCTCCGTTGGACTCATTTTCCAAGAGACCCAGTACTTC
TRBV12-3/TRBV12-4	-	many	TRBJ2-2	CASSPYTGELFF	TGTGCCAGCAGTCCGTACACCGGGGAGCTGTTTTTT
TRBV6-5	TRBD1	-	TRBJ1-5	CASSQTGEGQPQHF	TGTGCCAGCAGCCAAACAGGGGAAGGACAGCCCCAGCATTTT
TRBV6-4	-	-	TRBJ2-1	CASSDVGLGTDTQFF	TGTGCCAGCAGTGATGTTGGGTTGGGTACAGATACGCAGTTCTTC
TRBV4-1	-	many	TRBJ2-7	CASSILAHINYEQYF	TGCGCCAGCAGCATCTTAGCGCATATTAACTACGAGCAGTACTTC
TRBV12-3/TRBV12-4	-	-	TRBJ2-3	CASSLNGRDTQYF	TGTGCCAGCAGTTTAAACGGGCGAGATACGCAGTATTTT
TRBV18	-	many	TRBJ1-4	CASSVKGNEKLFF	TGTGCCAGCTCAGTGAAGGGCAATGAAAAACTGTTTTTT
TRBV20-1	-	once	TRBJ1-4	CSGSGSVSYNEKLFF	TGCAGTGGCAGCGGGTCCGTCTCCTACAATGAAAAACTGTTTTTT
TRBV10-2	-	many	TRBJ2-7	CASSDGVPRYEQYF	TGCGCCAGCAGTGATGGAGTCCCCCGGTACGAGCAGTACTTC
TRBV10-3	TRBD2	few	TRBJ2-1	CAIRTSGGNEQFF	TGTGCCATCCGGACTAGCGGGGGCAATGAGCAGTTCTTC
TRBV19	TRBD2	-	TRBJ2-3	CASSMLTGGQYTDTQYF	TGTGCCAGTAGTATGCTAACGGGGGGGCAGTACACAGATACGCAGTATTTT
TRBV20-1	-	many	TRBJ2-4	CSVRDSLAKNIQYF	TGCAGTGTAAGGGACTCCTTAGCCAAAAACATTCAGTACTTC
TRBV7-9	-	many	TRBJ2-1	CASIPNEQFF	TGTGCCAGCATTCCCAATGAGCAGTTCTTC
TRBV9	-	many	TRBJ2-2	CASATPNTGELFF	TGTGCCAGCGCCACGCCGAACACCGGGGAGCTGTTTTTT
TRBV20-1	TRBD1	-	TRBJ1-6	CASSIQGAYNSPLHF	TGTGCCAGTAGCATACAGGGGGCGTATAATTCACCCCTCCACTTT
TRBV20-1	-	many	TRBJ2-4	CSAQGGGGSAKNIQYF	TGCAGTGCCCAAGGGGGCGGGGGTTCAGCCAAAAACATTCAGTACTTC
TRBV4-1	-	-	TRBJ1-3	CASSQVVVGDTIYF	TGCGCCAGCAGCCAAGTGGTGGTGGGGGACACCATATATTTT
TRBV27	-	few	TRBJ2-1	CASSLPNYSEQFF	TGTGCCAGCAGCCTTCCAAATTACAGTGAGCAGTTCTTC
TRBV6-6	-	once	TRBJ2-3	CASSYSRADTQYF	TGTGCCAGCAGTTACTCGAGGGCAGATACGCAGTATTTT
TRBV6-6	-	many	TRBJ1-2	CASGHDYGYTF	TGTGCCAGTGGACATGATTATGGCTACACCTTC
TRBV27	-	-	TRBJ1-5	CASRNLRGRARGNQPQHF	TGTGCCAGCCGAAATCTTCGGGGCAGGGCTCGGGGCAATCAGCCCCAGCATTTT
TRBV7-8	TRBD1	many	TRBJ2-5	CASSRGQGRETQYF	TGTGCCAGCAGCCGAGGACAGGGGAGGGAGACCCAGTACTTC
TRBV7-9	-	many	TRBJ2-7	CASSFTGGGYEQYF	TGTGCCAGCAGCTTTACAGGGGGGGGTTACGAGCAGTACTTC
TRBV10-3	-	-	TRBJ2-6	CAISERESGSGANVLTF	TGTGCCATCAGTGAGCGGGAGAGTGGCTCTGGGGCCAACGTCCTGACTTTC
TRBV7-2	TRBD1	-	TRBJ2-7	CASSVSGQGTYEQYF	TGTGCCAGCAGCGTATCCGGACAGGGTACTTACGAGCAGTACTTC
TRBV7-2	-	once	TRBJ2-3	CASSLAPRFTDTQYF	TGTGCCAGCAGCTTAGCGCCCCGTTTCACAGATACGCAGTATTTT
TRBV7-6	-	many	TRBJ2-2	CASSTSSGELFF	TGTGCCAGCAGCACTTCAAGCGGGGAGCTGTTTTTT
TRBV18	TRBD1	-	TRBJ1-2	CASPPRTGAPNYGYTF	TGTGCCAGCCCACCAAGGACAGGGGCTCCTAACTATGGCTACACCTTC
TRBV7-7	TRBD2	-	TRBJ2-7	CASSLGLAGDTVAHEQYF	TGTGCTAGCAGCTTAGGTCTAGCGGGGGACACAGTTGCCCACGAGCAGTACTTC
TRBV4-2	-	-	TRBJ2-7	CASSQTSSYEQYF	TGTGCCAGCAGCCAGACTAGCTCCTACGAGCAGTACTTC
TRBV5-1	-	-	TRBJ1-3	CASSWQGSGYTIYF	TGCGCCAGCAGCTGGCAAGGATCTGGATACACCATATATTTT
TRBV5-1	TRBD2	-	TRBJ2-3	CASSLNGRASTDTQYF	TGCGCCAGCAGCTTGAACGGGAGGGCCAGCACAGATACGCAGTATTTT
TRBV12-3/TRBV12-4	-	-	TRBJ2-5	CASSLSARETQYF	TGTGCCAGCAGTTTGAGCGCGCGAGAGACCCAGTACTTC
TRBV5-5	-	-	TRBJ2-5	CASSSPGAPETQYF	TGTGCCAGCAGCTCTCCTGGGGCCCCGGAGACCCAGTACTTC
TRBV12-3/TRBV12-4	TRBD1	-	TRBJ1-4	CASSRQGGKLFF	TGTGCCAGCAGCCGACAGGGAGGAAAACTGTTTTTT
TRBV18	TRBD1	many	TRBJ1-3	CASSPTGAGGNTIYF	TGTGCCAGCTCACCTACAGGGGCGGGAGGAAACACCATATATTTT
TRBV27	-	-	TRBJ1-1	CASSPSRVLPPAFF	TGTGCCAGCAGTCCCTCCCGGGTCCTCCCCCCAGCTTTCTTT
TRBV29-1	-	many	TRBJ1-2	CSVDPSRGVSGYTF	TGCAGCGTTGACCCATCGCGGGGGGTTAGTGGCTACACCTTC
TRBV5-1	TRBD1	-	TRBJ2-2	CASSLVGTGVTGELFF	TGCGCCAGCAGCTTGGTCGGGACAGGGGTCACCGGGGAGCTGTTTTTT
TRBV20-1	-	many	TRBJ2-3	CSARVVGGVSSTDTQYF	TGCAGTGCTAGAGTGGTGGGAGGCGTGAGTAGCACAGATACGCAGTATTTT
TRBV5-4	-	-	TRBJ1-5	CASSLEGYEHF	TGTGCCAGCAGCTTGGAGGGCTACGAGCATTTT
TRBV6-6	-	-	TRBJ2-1	CASSHESLANEQFF	TGTGCCAGCAGTCACGAGTCCCTAGCCAATGAGCAGTTCTTC
TRBV6-5	-	-	TRBJ1-5	CASSYSGNSNQPQHF	TGTGCCAGCAGTTATAGCGGGAACAGCAATCAGCCCCAGCATTTT
TRBV19	-	many	TRBJ1-4	CASSLMSYNEKLFF	TGTGCCAGTAGCTTGATGTCATATAATGAAAAACTGTTTTTT
TRBV7-9	TRBD1	-	TRBJ2-7	CASSTGTENYEQYF	TGTGCCAGCAGCACCGGGACAGAAAACTACGAGCAGTACTTC
TRBV13	-	-	TRBJ1-2	CASSLRPESGYTF	TGTGCCAGCAGCTTACGTCCCGAGTCGGGCTACACCTTC
TRBV5-1	TRBD2	many	TRBJ2-7	CASSFGTSGDSYEQYF	TGCGCCAGCAGCTTTGGGACTAGCGGGGACTCCTACGAGCAGTACTTC
TRBV14	-	many	TRBJ1-1	CASSWGLDMNTEAFF	TGTGCCAGCAGCTGGGGCCTAGACATGAACACTGAAGCTTTCTTT
TRBV7-2	-	-	TRBJ2-6	CASSLQSSVSGANVLTF	TGTGCCAGCAGCTTGCAGAGTTCGGTCTCTGGGGCCAACGTCCTGACTTTC
TRBV7-2	TRBD1	many	TRBJ1-4	CASSIDRGHEKLFF	TGTGCCAGCAGCATCGACAGGGGGCACGAAAAACTGTTTTTT
TRBV4-3	-	many	TRBJ2-3	CASSQDCSFWADTQYF	TGCGCCAGCAGCCAAGATTGTTCCTTCTGGGCAGATACGCAGTATTTT